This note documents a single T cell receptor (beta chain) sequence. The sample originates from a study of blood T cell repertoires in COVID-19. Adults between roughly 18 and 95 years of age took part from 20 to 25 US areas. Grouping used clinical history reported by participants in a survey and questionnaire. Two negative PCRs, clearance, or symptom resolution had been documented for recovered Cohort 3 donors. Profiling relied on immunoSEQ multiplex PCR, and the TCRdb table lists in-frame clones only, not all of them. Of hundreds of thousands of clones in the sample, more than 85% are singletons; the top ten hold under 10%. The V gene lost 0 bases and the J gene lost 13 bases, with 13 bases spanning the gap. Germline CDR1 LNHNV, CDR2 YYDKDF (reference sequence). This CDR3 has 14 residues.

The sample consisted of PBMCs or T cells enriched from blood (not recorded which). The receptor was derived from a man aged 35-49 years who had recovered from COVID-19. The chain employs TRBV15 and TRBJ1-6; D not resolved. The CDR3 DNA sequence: TGTGCCACCAGCAGAGATAGCCGGGATGGGCCCCTCCACTTT. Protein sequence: CATSRDSRDGPLHF.